This T cell receptor (beta chain) was sequenced for a study of T cell repertoires and HLA-DP antigens. Study in general: DNA input averaged approximately 0.2 ug in sorted CD137+CD4+ and roughly 1,300 ng in pre-culture CD4+. Notes on the study in general: Against both alloantigens, CD137+ clonality was similar, roughly 0.42.

The germline gives CDR1 MDHEN, CDR2 SYDVKM. This CDR3 spans 13 amino acids. With 8 bases clipped from V and 8 bases from J, the junction kept 8 bases outside the gene matches. TCRdb's copy holds only in-frame clones and misses some; the assay was immunoSEQ multiplex PCR. Of 75,000 to 90,000 clones listed, around 86% are singletons. Comments on this clone: Its antigen remains unidentified.

The chain joins TRBV28 to TRBJ1-4; 7 bases agree with TRBD1. This clonotype was sampled from a man aged 45-65 years in good health and CMV-seronegative. The specimen was CD4+ T cells from PBMCs. The DNA for the CDR3 is TGTGCCAGCGAGGGGGCAGGGGACGAAAAACTGTTTTTT. It specifies CASEGAGDEKLFF.